This TCR beta chain was identified during a study of blood T cell repertoires in COVID-19. The table came from immunoSEQ multiplex PCR; TCRdb's copy has only in-frame clones and leaves some out. The sample consists of 100,000 to 150,000 clones, about four fifths of them appearing once. The V gene end was trimmed by 6 bases and the J gene end by 4 bases; junction bases not matched to a gene: 6. The germline V gene has CDR1 MNHEY and CDR2 SVGAGI. The CDR3 is 14 residues long. The TCR sequence derives from a man in his sixties with acute or convalescent COVID-19. Sequencing was carried out using peripheral blood. J is TRBJ2-5 and V is TRBV6-5; TRBD1 agrees at 9 bases. Here the CDR3 reads CASRHQTGGETQYF. The CDR3 nucleotides read TGTGCCAGCAGACACCAGACAGGGGGAGAGACCCAGTACTTC.